Below, 25 T cell receptor beta chains from the same sample are listed, as sequenced in a study of shared clonotypes between healthy human individuals. The assay was immunoSEQ multiplex PCR, and TCRdb's table has in-frame clones only and misses some. The data contain approximately 2.4 million clones, more than 90% of them singletons. Sequencing used naive CD4+ T cells sorted from blood. Specified subset: CD45RA+ positively selected. The receptor set was obtained from a man between 18 and 35 years old in good health.

This clone was recorded once. This rearrangement joins TRBV7-9 to TRBJ2-1, with 7 bases that match TRBD1. The CDR3 contains 14 residues. Germline V gives CDR1 SEHNR, CDR2 FQNEAQ (reference sequence). V lost 5 bases, J lost 0 bases, and 1 base stayed unmatched. As DNA, the CDR3 is TGTGCCAGCAGCCGGGACAGCTCCTACAATGAGCAGTTCTTC. Its protein product is CASSRDSSYNEQFF.

The genes are TRBV28 and TRBJ1-2, with D perhaps matching TRBD1 (5 bases). CDR3 length: 14 residues. From germline, CDR1 is MDHEN and CDR2 SYDVKM. Trimming took off 7 bases at V and 5 bases at J, with 17 bases between the two ends. CDR3 bases: TGTGCCAGCAAAGGACATTCAGCGATATATGGCTACACCTTC. Its translation: CASKGHSAIYGYTF.

The V and J genes are TRBV5-1 and TRBJ2-3; D is unresolved. The CDR3 is 14 residues long. V dropped 0 bases and J dropped 1 base, with 6 bases sitting between them. CDR1 is SGHRS and CDR2 is YFSETQ in the germline V gene. In DNA, the CDR3 is TGCGCCAGCAGCTTGGACCTGGGCACAGATACGCAGTATTTT. Protein product: CASSLDLGTDTQYF.

This clone was counted a single time. The rearrangement joins TRBV30 to TRBJ1-4, with 7 bases aligning to TRBD1. Germline V gives CDR1 GTSNPN, CDR2 SVGIG (reference sequence). Trimming at V came to 5 bases and at J to 11 bases, leaving 8 bases not matched to a gene. The CDR3 spans 12 residues. CDR3 bases: TGTGCCTGGGGGGGACAGTCCGGCAAACTGTTTTTT. Its protein product is CAWGGQSGKLFF.

Regarding this clone: The sample carries other DNA sequences with the same CDR3. The chain couples TRBV19 to TRBJ2-7; 13 positions match TRBD2. The CDR3 length is 14 residues. Germline loops: CDR1 LNHDA, CDR2 SQIVND (reference sequence). With V trimmed by 4 bases and J by 6 bases, 3 bases remained unmatched. The CDR3 nucleotides are TGTGCCAGTAGTACTGGACTAGCGGGAGTCGAGCAGTACTTC. Encoded protein: CASSTGLAGVEQYF.

This rearrangement joins TRBV19 to TRBJ1-1; D perhaps matches TRBD1 (5 bases). Germline CDR1 reads LNHDA; CDR2 reads SQIVND (reference sequence). V was cut by 5 bases and J by 1 base, with 14 bases left in between. This CDR3 has 15 amino acids. The CDR3 nucleotides are TGTGCCAGTAGTGTGGGACTTTTTTCGAACACTGAAGCTTTCTTT. This sequence encodes CASSVGLFSNTEAFF.

This clone was seen just once. The chain is built from TRBV4-1 and TRBJ1-4, with TRBD1 identical over 7 bases. V was clipped by 1 base and J by 7 bases; unmatched bases: 6. The CDR3 contains 15 residues. The germline gives CDR1 MGHRA, CDR2 YSYEKL. The CDR3 bases are TGCGCCAGCAGCCAAGGGGACAGAGGTGGTGAAAAACTGTTTTTT. The encoded protein is CASSQGDRGGEKLFF.

The chain's CDR3 is CASSLGPEVETQYF. The CDR3, as DNA: TGCGCCAGCAGCTTGGGGCCCGAGGTAGAGACCCAGTACTTC. The chain employs TRBV5-1 and TRBJ2-5, with D unclear. The V gene lost 0 bases and the J gene lost 4 bases, with 10 bases spanning the gap. Per the germline V gene, CDR1 is SGHRS and CDR2 is YFSETQ. This CDR3 has 14 residues.

A note on this clone: Other DNA variants within this sample encode the same CDR3. The chain employs TRBV6-5 and TRBJ2-1; 8 bases match TRBD2. Per germline, CDR1 MNHEY and CDR2 SVGAGI. V was clipped by 5 bases and J by 3 bases; unmatched bases: 3. This CDR3 contains 14 residues. DNA of the CDR3: TGTGCCAGCAGTCGCGGGGGGAGCTACAATGAGCAGTTCTTC. This codes for CASSRGGSYNEQFF.

CDR3 residues: CASSQEGPGPYEQYF. The DNA of the CDR3 is TGCGCCAGCAGCCAAGAAGGGCCGGGACCCTACGAGCAGTACTTC. The chain combines TRBV4-1 with TRBJ2-7; D assignment may be TRBD1 or TRBD2 (5 bases each). CDR3 size: 15 residues. The V gene's germline CDR1 is MGHRA and CDR2 YSYEKL. V was trimmed by 0 bases and J by 2 bases, leaving 11 bases between them.

The chain uses TRBV7-2 and TRBJ2-5; D is possibly TRBD2 (5 bases). Per germline, CDR1 SGHTA and CDR2 FQGNSA. The CDR3 totals 14 residues. The V end lost 1 base, the J end lost 2 bases, and 8 bases lay between the germline ends. CDR3 residues: CASSLDGLQETQYF. The CDR3 nucleotides are TGTGCCAGCAGCTTAGATGGACTTCAAGAGACCCAGTACTTC.

V is TRBV6-5 and J is TRBJ1-1; 7 bases map to TRBD1. The germline V gene encodes CDR1 MNHEY and CDR2 SVGAGI. There are 13 residues in the CDR3. V was pared by 7 bases and J by 5 bases, with 7 bases of the junction left unmatched. CDR3 amino acids: CASTQGGRTEAFF. Here the CDR3 DNA reads TGTGCCAGCACCCAAGGGGGCAGGACTGAAGCTTTCTTT.

Turning to this clone: Within the sample, other DNA sequences also encode this same CDR3. V usage is TRBV11-2 and J usage is TRBJ2-7, with a possible D match to TRBD2 (5 bases). The V gene lost 0 bases and the J gene lost 2 bases, with 11 bases spanning the gap. The germline CDR1 and CDR2 sequences are SGHAT and FQNNGV. This CDR3 is built from 15 residues. This chain's CDR3 is CASSLERPTTYEQYF. CDR3 sequence (DNA): TGTGCCAGCAGCTTAGAAAGGCCGACTACCTACGAGCAGTACTTC.

CDR3 loop: CASSSVAGPAYNEQFF. Here the CDR3 DNA reads TGCGCCAGCAGCTCGGTAGCGGGACCGGCCTACAATGAGCAGTTCTTC. This rearrangement joins TRBV5-1 to TRBJ2-1; 8 bases fit TRBD2. CDR3 length: 16 residues. Trimming removed 3 bases from V and 2 bases from J; junction bases left unmatched: 7. Germline V gene sequence: CDR1 SGHRS, CDR2 YFSETQ.

This clone was picked up one time. The chain couples TRBV29-1 to TRBJ2-1, with D possibly being TRBD1 or TRBD2 (5 bases each). CDR1 is SQVTM, CDR2 ANQGSEA, per germline. The CDR3 is made up of 12 amino acids. Trimming stripped 6 bases from V and 7 bases from J, with 13 bases between. The chain's CDR3 is CSVFGGFNEQFF. In DNA, the CDR3 is TGCAGCGTATTTGGGGGTTTTAATGAGCAGTTCTTC.

V gene TRBV5-1 combines with J gene TRBJ2-5, with 11 bases fitting TRBD1. Germline CDR1 and CDR2: SGHRS and YFSETQ. This CDR3 region has 18 residues. The junction had 11 bases not matched to a gene; V was cut back by 4 bases and J by 0 bases. The CDR3 DNA is TGCGCCAGCAGCGGCGGACAGGGGGCGAGGGGCCACCAAGAGACCCAGTACTTC. Amino acids: CASSGGQGARGHQETQYF.

CDR3 in amino acids: CASSNTGGYGYTF. CDR3 DNA sequence: TGTGCCAGTAGTAATACAGGGGGCTATGGCTACACCTTC. The chain carries TRBV19 and TRBJ1-2; the match to TRBD1 covers 8 bases. CDR1 is LNHDA and CDR2 is SQIVND in the germline V gene (reference sequence). Losses at the gene ends were 4 bases for V and 4 bases for J; bases not matched to a gene: 2. This CDR3 contains 13 residues.

The J gene is TRBJ2-1, the V gene TRBV4-1, with D perhaps matching TRBD1 (6 bases). Per germline, CDR1 MGHRA and CDR2 YSYEKL. The CDR3 spans 15 residues. V dropped 4 bases and J dropped 2 bases, with 12 bases sitting between them. CDR3 DNA: TGCGCCAGCAGCCTGCTTGACAGGACCTACAATGAGCAGTTCTTC. Translated: CASSLLDRTYNEQFF.

In its sample, this clone was seen once. For the CDR3, the DNA is TGTGCCAGCTCACTTTACAAGGGGGAGCCCCAGCATTTT. Translated: CASSLYKGEPQHF. The chain couples TRBV18 to TRBJ1-5; maybe TRBD1 (6 bases). CDR3 length equals 13 residues. The V end lost 4 bases, the J end lost 8 bases, and 12 bases lay between the germline ends. Germline V gene sequence: CDR1 KGHSH, CDR2 LQKENI.

Notes on this clone: Other DNA sequences in the sample encode the same CDR3. The gene calls are TRBV6-5 and TRBJ2-2; D is perhaps TRBD1 (5 bases). CDR1 is MNHEY and CDR2 is SVGAGI in the germline V gene. The CDR3 runs 14 residues. Trimming cost V 2 bases and J 2 bases, with 6 bases left between them. The CDR3 sequence: CASSYGANTGELFF. The CDR3 nucleotides are TGTGCCAGCAGTTACGGGGCTAACACCGGGGAGCTGTTTTTT.

This rearrangement joins TRBV4-1 to TRBJ2-3, with 12 bases identical to TRBD2. The CDR3 loop spans 18 amino acids. Germline V gene data show CDR1 as MGHRA and CDR2 as YSYEKL. The trim removed 5 bases at V and 4 bases at J, leaving 13 bases unmatched. CDR3 region: CASSSGLAGGRGPDTQYF. CDR3 in DNA: TGCGCCAGCAGCAGTGGGCTAGCGGGGGGGAGGGGCCCAGATACGCAGTATTTT.

The chain's CDR3 is CASSTTGDGPRTEAFF. CDR3 bases: TGTGCCAGCAGTACAACAGGGGATGGTCCAAGGACTGAAGCTTTCTTT. The chain couples TRBV28 to TRBJ1-1; 7 bases agree with TRBD1. The CDR3 loop spans 16 amino acids. Germline V gene sequence: CDR1 MDHEN, CDR2 SYDVKM. Trimming at V came to 5 bases and at J to 5 bases, leaving 14 bases not matched to a gene.

The chain combines TRBV25-1 with TRBJ1-2, with D unresolved. This CDR3 spans 16 amino acids. Germline values: CDR1 MGHDK, CDR2 SYGVNS. With 1 base removed from V and 4 bases from J, the gap between germline ends came to 16 bases. The CDR3 nucleotides are TGTGCCAGCAGTGAATCATGGGGTTTCTCCTCCTATGGCTACACCTTC. Protein sequence: CASSESWGFSSYGYTF.

The sample holds one count of this clone. V usage is TRBV11-2 and J usage is TRBJ2-1; 10 bases are shared with TRBD1. Looked up from germline, CDR1 is SGHAT and CDR2 is FQNNGV. The V gene end was trimmed by 3 bases and the J gene end by 8 bases; junction bases not matched to a gene: 1. CDR3 length: 13 amino acids. The CDR3 loop is CASSLDRGDEQFF. CDR3 sequence (DNA): TGTGCCAGCAGCTTGGACAGGGGGGATGAGCAGTTCTTC.

The gene calls are TRBV27 and TRBJ2-7, with D tentatively TRBD2 (6 bases). The CDR3 runs 15 residues. Trimming shortened V by 0 bases and J by 0 bases, and 9 bases separated the two germline ends. In germline, CDR1 is MNHEY, CDR2 SMNVEV (reference sequence). The CDR3 sequence is CASSLSMGGSYEQYF. The CDR3 DNA reads TGTGCCAGCAGTTTATCGATGGGGGGCTCCTACGAGCAGTACTTC.